A single sample is the source of the 5 T cell receptor beta chains below, sequenced in a study of OX40 agonist ivuxolimab in advanced cancers. The library was prepared using the immunoSEQ multiplex PCR assay. This immuneACCESS table, as held by TCRdb, lists in-frame sequences with V and J called but not all clones. Of the missing ones, under half trace to an unresolved V gene in checked studies; the others have no known cause. In this sample the table shows over 80,000 clones, less than 90% of which occur a single time. More than 0.7% of the sample rests with the top ten. The source was CD4+ or CD8+ T cells sorted from blood, collected in a trial of the OX40 agonist ivuxolimab. The receptors shown here come from an adult with an advanced solid tumor such as melanoma, head and neck, liver or kidney cancer.

The V and J genes are TRBV2 and TRBJ1-2; no clear D. The CDR3 extends over 11 amino acids. Germline V lookup: CDR1 SNHLY, CDR2 FYNNEI. Trimming took off 2 bases at V and 6 bases at J, with 4 bases between the two ends. The CDR3 is CASSERDGYTF. The DNA of the CDR3 is TGTGCCAGCAGTGAAAGGGATGGCTACACCTTC.

The rearrangement joins TRBV7-9 to TRBJ1-3; D ambiguous. Trimming took off 4 bases at V and 4 bases at J, with 5 bases between the two ends. Germline V gene sequence: CDR1 SEHNR, CDR2 FQNEAQ (reference sequence). This CDR3 comprises 12 residues. This CDR3 is CASSSEGNTIYF. CDR3 coding DNA: TGTGCCAGCAGCTCCGAGGGAAACACCATATATTTT. The variable domain in full, with the rest retrieved from reference TRBV7-9 and TRBJ1-3, is DTGVSQNPRHKITKRGQNVTFRCDPISEHNRLYWYRQTLGQGPEFLTYFQNEAQLEKSRLLSDRFSAERPKGSFSTLEIQRTEQGDSAMYLCASSSEGNTIYFGEGSWLTVV.

This clone has more than one count but fewer than ten. The V call is TRBV7-9, the J call TRBJ2-7, with 9 bases matching TRBD1. CDR3 size: 16 residues. V lost 0 bases and J lost 1; bases outside the gene matches: 4. Germline V lookup: CDR1 SEHNR, CDR2 FQNEAQ (reference sequence). The CDR3 loop is CASSLATGGRSYEQYF. In nucleotides, the CDR3 is TGTGCCAGCAGCTTAGCAACAGGGGGCAGATCCTACGAGCAGTACTTC.

V is TRBV7-2 and J is TRBJ2-3; D is possibly TRBD1 or TRBD2 (5 bases each). Germline CDR1 is SGHTA and CDR2 is FQGNSA. Trimming left V 5 bases short and J 6 bases short, with 15 bases between. CDR3 length: 14 residues. The chain's CDR3 is CASSPGTHADTQYF. Here the CDR3 DNA reads TGTGCCAGCAGCCCAGGGACGCACGCGGATACGCAGTATTTT.

The V call is TRBV6-1, the J call TRBJ2-3; TRBD1 is a possible D gene (5 bases). Per germline, CDR1 MNHNS and CDR2 SASEGT. Trimming stripped 2 bases from V and 10 bases from J, with 10 bases between. The CDR3 totals 12 residues. CDR3 in amino acids: CASSEPRAAQYF. CDR3 DNA sequence: TGTGCCAGCAGTGAACCCAGGGCAGCGCAGTATTTT.